Listed below are T cell receptor beta chains from one sample, sequenced in a study of T cell changes during pregnancy in multiple sclerosis. Sequencing was performed with immunoSEQ multiplex PCR; in TCRdb, only in-frame clones are kept and a portion is missing. Among approximately 89,000 clones listed, 94% were seen once. Sample: peripheral blood, taken in the third trimester of pregnancy. Every receptor here comes from a female donor with multiple sclerosis, enrolled in a pregnancy study. Each CDR3 is given with its conserved first and last residue. The order of the fields is V gene, D gene, J gene, CDR3 protein, CDR3 DNA. D genes are given only for firm matches.

TRBV6-5	NA	TRBJ2-1	CASSSFQGTSYNEQFF	TGTGCCAGCAGTTCCTTCCAGGGGACATCCTACAATGAGCAGTTCTTC
TRBV6-6	NA	TRBJ2-7	CASSYAGQAYEQYF	TGTGCCAGCAGTTACGCCGGACAAGCCTACGAGCAGTACTTC
TRBV5-4	NA	TRBJ2-7	CASSQGGSRITYEQYF	TGTGCCAGCAGCCAAGGGGGATCCCGGATCACCTACGAGCAGTACTTC
TRBV19	TRBD1	TRBJ1-1	CASSKPDRATSNTEAFF	TGTGCCAGTAGTAAACCGGACAGGGCAACTTCGAACACTGAAGCTTTCTTT
TRBV4-1	TRBD1	TRBJ2-3	CASSQVGARDRRKTDTQYF	TGCGCCAGCAGCCAAGTGGGGGCGCGGGACAGGAGAAAAACAGATACGCAGTATTTT
TRBV7-8	TRBD1	TRBJ1-1	CASSLVPQGTEAFF	TGTGCCAGCAGCTTAGTCCCACAGGGGACTGAAGCTTTCTTT
TRBV19	NA	TRBJ1-5	CASSIDYDSASHSNQPQHF	TGTGCCAGTAGTATAGATTATGACTCGGCTTCCCATAGCAATCAGCCCCAGCATTTT
TRBV6-1	TRBD2	TRBJ2-2	CAQRLAGSGELFF	TGTGCCCAGCGACTAGCGGGGAGCGGGGAGCTGTTTTTT
TRBV11-2	TRBD1	TRBJ2-7	CASSFPGQGSLEQYF	TGTGCCAGCAGCTTTCCGGGACAGGGCTCTCTCGAGCAGTACTTC
TRBV5-8	TRBD1	TRBJ2-1	CARGTGYHNEQFF	TGTGCCAGGGGGACAGGGTACCACAATGAGCAGTTCTTC